The 16 T cell receptor beta chains below come from one sample, sequenced in a study of Ad26.COV2.S vaccination and SARS-CoV-2 variants. As for treatment: 15 to 20 received Ad26.COV2.S at low or high dose, single or two shots; about five received placebo; per-sample allocation not given. Sampling was done on day 63 after the first vaccine or placebo injection. Data came from immunoSEQ multiplex PCR; TCRdb stores just in-frame clones and leaves some out. The table shows 300,000 to 350,000 clones, with less than 90% occurring only once. Sequencing used peripheral blood, obtained in a trial of Ad26.COV2.S vaccine versus placebo. The receptor set was obtained from a person aged 18 to 65 who received the Ad26.COV2.S COVID-19 vaccine or a placebo.

This clone was observed a single time. CDR3 DNA: TGTGCCAGCACCCACAGGGTTACCGGGGAGCTGTTTTTT. Its translation is CASTHRVTGELFF. The V call is TRBV28, the J call TRBJ2-2; D is possibly TRBD1 (6 bases). V was pared by 7 bases and J by 5 bases, with 11 bases between. The CDR3 has 13 amino acids. CDR1 and CDR2 from the germline V gene are MDHEN and SYDVKM.

The chain employs TRBV7-2 and TRBJ1-5; D is ambiguous. The CDR3 is made up of 13 amino acids. The V end lost 1 base, the J end lost 9 bases, and 10 bases lay between the germline ends. The germline gives CDR1 SGHTA, CDR2 FQGNSA. CDR3 DNA: TGTGCCAGCAGCTTAGAGCCCAAGCTGCCCCAGCATTTT. Amino acid sequence: CASSLEPKLPQHF.

V usage is TRBV11-1 and J usage is TRBJ2-6; D is perhaps TRBD1 (6 bases). V lost 5 bases and J 4 bases, leaving 12 bases between the germline ends. CDR3 length equals 15 residues. Germline lookup yields CDR1 SGHAT and CDR2 FQDESV (reference sequence). The DNA for the CDR3 is TGTGCCAGCAGCCGACCAGGGGTCGGGGCCAACGTCCTGACTTTC. Translated: CASSRPGVGANVLTF.

V gene TRBV6-5 combines with J gene TRBJ1-6; no firm D call. The germline V and J ends were trimmed by 2 bases and 6 bases, with 8 bases remaining between them. Per germline, CDR1 MNHEY and CDR2 SVGAGI. The CDR3 covers 14 residues. CDR3 nucleotides: TGTGCCAGCAGTTACGGACCTCTTAATTCACCCCTCCACTTT. It is translated as CASSYGPLNSPLHF.

Worth noting for this clone: No DNA is shown, since the ends of the CDR3 on it are uncertain; the CDR3 is the one TCRdb lists. V usage is TRBV10-2 and J usage is TRBJ1-6; TRBD1 is the table's D call, not checked against the DNA. Germline CDR1 is WSHSY and CDR2 is SAAADI. The CDR3 extends over 16 residues, inclusive of both ends. The CDR3 spells CASSTSTGSNNSPLHF.

The rearrangement links TRBV9 to TRBJ2-7; a weak D match, TRBD1 (5 bases). Between the trimmed V and J ends, which lost 0 bases and 3 bases, there was a span of 10 bases. CDR1 SGDLS and CDR2 YYNGEE come from the germline V gene. The CDR3 extends over 14 amino acids. DNA of the CDR3: TGTGCCAGCAGCGTAGGGTCCCAGGGCTACGAGCAGTACTTC. As protein: CASSVGSQGYEQYF.

The chain is built from TRBV11-2 and TRBJ1-2; 10 nucleotides line up with TRBD1. Germline CDR1 and CDR2: SGHAT and FQNNGV. V was pared by 3 bases and J by 6 bases, with 1 base of the junction left unmatched. The CDR3 consists of 13 residues. For the CDR3, the DNA is TGTGCCAGCAGCTTGACAGGGGGCAATGGCTACACCTTC. It is translated as CASSLTGGNGYTF.

This rearrangement joins TRBV3-1 (or the pseudogene TRBV3-2) to TRBJ1-5; TRBD1 might be the D (5 bases). The CDR3 is 14 amino acids. CDR1 is LGHDT and CDR2 is YNNKEL in the germline V gene (reference sequence). V shed 6 bases and J shed 7 bases, with 16 bases lying between them. The CDR3 loop is CASSLAQADQPQHF. The CDR3 DNA is TGTGCCAGCAGTCTCGCACAGGCAGACCAGCCCCAGCATTTT.

This chain links TRBV7-9 with TRBJ2-1, with 8 bases lining up with TRBD2. This CDR3 is 16 amino acids long. After removal of 5 bases from V and 0 bases from J, the junction contained 6 bases not matched to a gene. Germline CDR1 SEHNR, CDR2 FQNEAQ (reference sequence). CDR3 nucleotides: TGTGCCAGCAGCCGTCAACTAGCGGACTCCTACAATGAGCAGTTCTTC. Translating gives CASSRQLADSYNEQFF.

The J gene is TRBJ1-1, the V gene TRBV9, with TRBD1 identical over 12 bases. V was pared by 3 bases and J by 0 bases, with 9 bases of the junction left unmatched. The CDR3 runs to 18 residues. Germline V gene lookup returns CDR1 SGDLS and CDR2 YYNGEE. This CDR3 is CASSAPGQGAGVNTEAFF. CDR3 nucleotide sequence: TGTGCCAGCAGCGCCCCGGGACAGGGGGCTGGTGTGAACACTGAAGCTTTCTTT.

The genes are TRBV11-3 and TRBJ2-3, with 13 bases fitting TRBD2. This CDR3 region has 17 residues. CDR1 and CDR2 (germline): SGHNT, YENEEA. V gave up 5 bases and J gave up 5 bases; unmatched junction bases: 10. The CDR3 loop is CASSLPGTSGDGDTQYF. CDR3 in DNA: TGTGCCAGCAGCCTCCCAGGGACTAGCGGGGATGGAGATACGCAGTATTTT.

The chain uses TRBV7-8 and TRBJ1-2; possible D gene TRBD1, 5 bases. The V gene lost 5 bases and the J gene lost 5 bases, with 18 bases spanning the gap. Germline V CDR1 and CDR2: SGHVS, FQNEAQ. The CDR3 runs to 15 residues. In DNA form, the CDR3 reads TGTGCCAGCAGCCCAGGAGTTTCGGGACGGTATGGCTACACCTTC. Protein product: CASSPGVSGRYGYTF.

The chain links TRBV4-3 to TRBJ2-7; D uncertain. The germline V gene encodes CDR1 LGHNA and CDR2 YSLEER. This CDR3 contains 16 residues. The ends were cut back, 0 bases at V and 0 bases at J, with 12 bases in the middle. In DNA form, the CDR3 reads TGCGCCAGCAGCCAAGATTGGAGCCGGAGCTCCTACGAGCAGTACTTC. It yields the protein CASSQDWSRSSYEQYF.

This clone showed up just once. The gene calls are TRBV11-2 and TRBJ1-2, with D possibly TRBD1 on 6 matching bases. This CDR3 comprises 14 residues. CDR1 is SGHAT, CDR2 FQNNGV, per germline. V lost 4 bases, J lost 6 bases, and 15 bases lay in between. The CDR3 loop reads CASSSQGGVDGYTF. The CDR3 region has the DNA TGTGCCAGCAGCTCCCAAGGGGGGGTAGATGGCTACACCTTC.

The V and J genes are TRBV4-3 and TRBJ2-1, with D possibly matching TRBD2 (5 bases). The CDR3 spans 13 residues. Germline CDR1 is LGHNA and CDR2 is YSLEER. V lost 4 bases, J lost 10 bases, and 14 bases lay in between. In nucleotides, the CDR3 is TGCGCCAGCAGCCCTCGGGGATCGGTGGAGCAGTTCTTC. It yields the protein CASSPRGSVEQFF.

The chain couples TRBV11-3 to TRBJ1-2; a possible D gene is TRBD1 (5 bases). The V end lost 0 bases, the J end lost 4 bases, and 15 bases lay between the germline ends. The CDR3 loop spans 16 amino acids. The V gene's germline CDR1 is SGHNT and CDR2 YENEEA. CDR3 sequence (DNA): TGTGCCAGCAGCTTAGAGGGGCGCGAGGGGATCTATGGCTACACCTTC. Its protein product is CASSLEGREGIYGYTF.